The present entry profiles one TCR beta chain with its context. The target antigen is unknown. After removal of 1 base from V and 0 bases from J, the junction contained 8 bases not matched to a gene. CDR3 length: 18 amino acids. Germline V gives CDR1 LGHNA, CDR2 YSLEER. This record comes from a study of shared clonotypes between healthy human individuals. Whole-study findings and limits: Donors were few, which limited the genetic and exposure-history diversity represented.

Nashville, Tennessee was home to all donors, each a Caucasian adult. The study used about 100 million PBMCs per unsorted sample for genomic DNA. In the study's own analysis: For the immunoSEQ data, sequences were junction-only without quality scores, so filtering differed. Clones were read by immunoSEQ multiplex PCR, and TCRdb kept only the in-frame ones, dropping some. V, J and clone size derive from that table, while D and trimming were established from the DNA sequence. This sample yields over 400,000 clones, of which about 85% are seen a single time; approximately 11% belongs to the top ten. Sequencing was done on a sample of PBMCs. The genes are TRBV4-3 and TRBJ2-2; 7 bases are shared with TRBD1. The sequence was obtained from a woman aged 40 to 50 in good health. Some clones in this sample may be carry-over from other donors' samples. The CDR3 DNA follows: TGCGCCAGCAGCCAAGGAACTCCGGGACAGACGAACACCGGGGAGCTGTTTTTT. The encoded protein is CASSQGTPGQTNTGELFF.